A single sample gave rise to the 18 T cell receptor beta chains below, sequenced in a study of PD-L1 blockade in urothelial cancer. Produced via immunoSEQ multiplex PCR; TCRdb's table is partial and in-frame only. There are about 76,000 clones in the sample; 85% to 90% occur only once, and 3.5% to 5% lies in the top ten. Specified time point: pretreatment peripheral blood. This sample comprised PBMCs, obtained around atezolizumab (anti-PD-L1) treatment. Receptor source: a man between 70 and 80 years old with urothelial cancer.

The CDR3 here is CASSAGLAGNEQFF. The CDR3 DNA is TGCGCCAGCAGCGCGGGACTAGCGGGCAATGAGCAGTTCTTC. V usage is TRBV5-1 and J usage is TRBJ2-1; 12 bases map to TRBD2. V dropped 4 bases and J dropped 6; count of bases not matched to a gene: 2. Germline values: CDR1 SGHRS, CDR2 YFSETQ. The CDR3 length is 14 residues. Drawing the rest from reference TRBV5-1 and TRBJ2-1, the complete variable domain is KAGVTQTPRYLIKTRGQQVTLSCSPISGHRSVSWYQQTPGQGLQFLFEYFSETQRNKGNFPGRFSGRQFSNSRSEMNVSTLELGDSALYLCASSAGLAGNEQFFGPGTRLTVL.

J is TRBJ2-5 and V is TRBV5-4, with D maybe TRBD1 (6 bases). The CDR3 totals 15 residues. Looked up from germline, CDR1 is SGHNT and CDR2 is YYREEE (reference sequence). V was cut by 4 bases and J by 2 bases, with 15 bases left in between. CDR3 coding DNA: TGTGCCAGCAGCCGCCCAGACAGGATTCAAGAGACCCAGTACTTC. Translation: CASSRPDRIQETQYF.

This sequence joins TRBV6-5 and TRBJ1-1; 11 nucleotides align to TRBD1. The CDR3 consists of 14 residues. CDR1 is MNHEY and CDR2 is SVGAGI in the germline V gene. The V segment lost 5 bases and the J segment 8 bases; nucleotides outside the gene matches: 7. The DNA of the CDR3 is TGTGCCAGCAGTGAATCCGGGACAGGGGGAGAAGCTTTCTTT. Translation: CASSESGTGGEAFF.

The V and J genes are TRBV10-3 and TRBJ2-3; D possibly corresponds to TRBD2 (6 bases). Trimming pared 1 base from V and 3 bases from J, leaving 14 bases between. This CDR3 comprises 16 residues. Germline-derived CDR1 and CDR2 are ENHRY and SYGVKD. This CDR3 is CAISEFGGGGTDTQYF. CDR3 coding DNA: TGTGCCATCAGTGAGTTCGGTGGAGGAGGGACAGATACGCAGTATTTT.

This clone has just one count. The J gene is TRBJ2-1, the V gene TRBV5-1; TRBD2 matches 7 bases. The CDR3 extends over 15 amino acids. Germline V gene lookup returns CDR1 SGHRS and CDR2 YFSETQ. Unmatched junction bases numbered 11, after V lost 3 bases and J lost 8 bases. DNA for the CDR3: TGCGCCAGCAGCTCTCGCGGGAGTACGGGCGATGAGCAGTTCTTC. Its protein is CASSSRGSTGDEQFF.

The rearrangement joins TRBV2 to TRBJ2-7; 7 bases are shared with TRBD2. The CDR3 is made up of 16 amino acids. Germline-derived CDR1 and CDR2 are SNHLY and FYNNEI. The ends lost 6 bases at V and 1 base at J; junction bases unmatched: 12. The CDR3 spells CASSWKVAGASYEQYF. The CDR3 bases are TGTGCCAGCAGCTGGAAAGTGGCGGGAGCATCCTACGAGCAGTACTTC.

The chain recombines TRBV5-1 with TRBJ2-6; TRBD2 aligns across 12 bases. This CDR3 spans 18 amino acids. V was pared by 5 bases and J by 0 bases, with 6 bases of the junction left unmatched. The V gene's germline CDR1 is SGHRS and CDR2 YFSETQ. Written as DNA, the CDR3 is TGCGCCAGCAGTCCCCTAGCGGGAGGGGTCTCTGGGGCCAACGTCCTGACTTTC. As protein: CASSPLAGGVSGANVLTF.

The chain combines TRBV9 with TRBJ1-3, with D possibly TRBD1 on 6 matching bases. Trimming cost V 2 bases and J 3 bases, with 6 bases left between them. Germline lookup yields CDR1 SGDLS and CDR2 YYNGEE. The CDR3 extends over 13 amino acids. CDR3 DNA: TGTGCCAGCAGCGTCAGGGGTGGAAACACCATATATTTT. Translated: CASSVRGGNTIYF.

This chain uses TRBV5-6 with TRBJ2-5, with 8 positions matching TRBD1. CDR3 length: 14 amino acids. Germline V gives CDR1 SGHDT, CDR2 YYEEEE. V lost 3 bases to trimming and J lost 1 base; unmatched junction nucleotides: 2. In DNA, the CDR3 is TGTGCCAGCAGCTCCGGACAGGGCCAAGAGACCCAGTACTTC. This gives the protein CASSSGQGQETQYF. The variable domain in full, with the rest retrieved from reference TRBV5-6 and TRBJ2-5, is DAGVTQSPTHLIKTRGQQVTLRCSPKSGHDTVSWYQQALGQGPQFIFQYYEEEERQRGNFPDRFSGHQFPNYSSELNVNALLLGDSALYLCASSSGQGQETQYFGPGTRLLVL.

This CDR3 is CASSYGQGALEKLFF. The DNA for the CDR3 is TGTGCCAGCAGCTATGGACAGGGGGCTCTTGAAAAACTGTTTTTT. The chain combines TRBV5-8 with TRBJ1-4, with 11 bases matching TRBD1. Germline V gene sequence: CDR1 SGHTS, CDR2 YDEGEE. J gave up 7 bases and V 3 bases, and 5 bases lay outside the gene matches. The CDR3 loop spans 15 amino acids.

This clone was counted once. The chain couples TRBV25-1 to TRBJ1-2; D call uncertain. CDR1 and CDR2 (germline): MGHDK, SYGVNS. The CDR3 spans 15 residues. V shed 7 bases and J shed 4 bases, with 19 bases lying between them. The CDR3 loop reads CASNGWRENRYGYTF. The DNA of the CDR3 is TGTGCCAGCAACGGTTGGAGGGAGAATCGCTATGGCTACACCTTC.

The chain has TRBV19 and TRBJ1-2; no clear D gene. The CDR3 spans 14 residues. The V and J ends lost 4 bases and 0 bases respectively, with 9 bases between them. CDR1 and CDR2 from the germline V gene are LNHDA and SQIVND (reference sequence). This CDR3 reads CASSKQIANYGYTF. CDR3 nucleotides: TGTGCCAGTAGTAAACAGATAGCTAACTATGGCTACACCTTC. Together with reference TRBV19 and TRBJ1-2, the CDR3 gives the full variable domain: DGGITQSPKYLFRKEGQNVTLSCEQNLNHDAMYWYRQDPGQGLRLIYYSQIVNDFQKGDIAEGYSVSREKKESFPLTVTSAQKNPTAFYLCASSKQIANYGYTFGSGTRLTVV.

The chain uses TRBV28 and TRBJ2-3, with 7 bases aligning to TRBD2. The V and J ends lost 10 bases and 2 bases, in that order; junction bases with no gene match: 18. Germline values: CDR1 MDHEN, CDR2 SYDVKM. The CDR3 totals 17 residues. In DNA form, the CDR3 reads TGTGCCACCGACTACACCGGGGCGGGAGCGTACACAGATACGCAGTATTTT. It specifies CATDYTGAGAYTDTQYF.

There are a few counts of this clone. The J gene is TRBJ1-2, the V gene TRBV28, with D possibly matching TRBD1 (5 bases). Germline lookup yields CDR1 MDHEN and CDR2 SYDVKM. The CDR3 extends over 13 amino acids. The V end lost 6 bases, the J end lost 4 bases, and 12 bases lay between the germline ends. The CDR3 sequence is CASSPDTGYGYTF. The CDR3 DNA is TGTGCCAGCAGCCCGGACACCGGCTATGGCTACACCTTC.

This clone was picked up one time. The chain's CDR3 is CASSLTGIPNYGYTF. CDR3 bases: TGTGCCAGCAGCCTAACAGGGATCCCAAACTATGGCTACACCTTC. J is TRBJ1-2 and V is TRBV7-9, with TRBD1 as a possible D gene (6 bases). CDR3 size: 15 residues. V lost 5 bases, J lost 2 bases, and 15 bases lay in between. Germline V lookup: CDR1 SEHNR, CDR2 FQNEAQ (reference sequence).

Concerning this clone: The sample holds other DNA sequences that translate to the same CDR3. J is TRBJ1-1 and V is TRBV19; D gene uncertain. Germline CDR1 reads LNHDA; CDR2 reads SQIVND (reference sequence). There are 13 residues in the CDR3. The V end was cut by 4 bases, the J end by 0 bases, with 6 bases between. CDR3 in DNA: TGTGCCAGTAGTACGGGGATGAACACTGAAGCTTTCTTT. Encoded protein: CASSTGMNTEAFF.

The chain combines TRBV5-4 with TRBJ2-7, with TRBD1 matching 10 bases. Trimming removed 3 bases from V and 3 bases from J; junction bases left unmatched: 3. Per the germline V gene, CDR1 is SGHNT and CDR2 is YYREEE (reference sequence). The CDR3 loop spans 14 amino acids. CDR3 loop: CASSSTGGVYEQYF. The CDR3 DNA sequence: TGTGCCAGCAGCTCGACAGGGGGCGTCTACGAGCAGTACTTC.

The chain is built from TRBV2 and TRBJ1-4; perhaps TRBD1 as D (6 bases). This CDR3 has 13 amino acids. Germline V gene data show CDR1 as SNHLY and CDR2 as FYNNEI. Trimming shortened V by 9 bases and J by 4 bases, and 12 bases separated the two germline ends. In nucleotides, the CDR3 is TGTGCCAGAGGGACAACCCTTAATGAAAAACTGTTTTTT. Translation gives CARGTTLNEKLFF.